A single sample is the source of the 19 T cell receptor beta chains below, sequenced in a study of response to subunit inactivated influenza vaccine. TCRdb reanalysed the RT-PCR reads using MiXCR and keeps one entry per CDR3 protein. This table holds 800,000 or so distinct CDR3 sequences, over 20% found once. Sequenced here: PBMCs from blood, sampled about 5 days after vaccination. These receptors all come from a man aged 50-60 years who received an inactivated influenza vaccine.

The chain combines TRBV6-2 or TRBV6-3 with TRBJ2-7, with unresolved D. The CDR3 runs 13 residues. Germline V CDR1 and CDR2: MNHEY, SVGEGT. With 4 bases removed from V and 6 bases from J, the gap between germline ends came to 13 bases. The CDR3 nucleotides read TGTGCCAGCAGTTCTACAGCGCGAGGCGAGCAGTACTTC. Residues: CASSSTARGEQYF.

The chain recombines TRBV10-2 with TRBJ1-4, with D possibly matching TRBD1 (5 bases). This CDR3 region has 13 residues. The V end was cut by 11 bases, the J end by 7 bases, with 17 bases between. Germline V gene sequence: CDR1 WSHSY, CDR2 SAAADI. The CDR3 spells CAVQATYTEKLFF. In nucleotides, the CDR3 is TGCGCCGTACAGGCGACATACACTGAAAAACTGTTTTTT.

This chain links TRBV6-1 with TRBJ1-3, with 9 bases identical to TRBD1. Losses at the gene ends were 6 bases for V and 4 bases for J; bases not matched to a gene: 16. The germline gives CDR1 MNHNS, CDR2 SASEGT. This CDR3 contains 18 residues. The DNA for the CDR3 is TGTGCCAGCAGGGCCCCCCCCGGACAGGGGCCACGGGGAAACACCATATATTTT. Translated: CASRAPPGQGPRGNTIYF.

The chain employs TRBV7-2 and TRBJ2-7; tentative D call: TRBD2 (6 bases). The V end lost 7 bases, the J end lost 5 bases, and 18 bases lay between the germline ends. In germline, CDR1 is SGHTA, CDR2 FQGNSA. This CDR3 region has 14 residues. The CDR3 spells CASKLVGTGDEQYF. The CDR3 DNA is TGTGCCAGCAAGCTGGTCGGCACGGGGGACGAGCAGTACTTC.

This clonotype has only a few counts. J is TRBJ2-7 and V is TRBV28, with D perhaps TRBD1 (5 bases). Between the trimmed V and J ends, which lost 7 bases and 0 bases, there was a span of 13 bases. Germline-derived CDR1 and CDR2 are MDHEN and SYDVKM. The CDR3 length is 14 residues. CDR3 DNA sequence: TGTGCCAGCAAACGGACAACGAGCTCCTACGAGCAGTACTTC. Translated, it gives CASKRTTSSYEQYF.

This sequence joins TRBV13 and TRBJ1-6; 9 bases map to TRBD1. This CDR3 region has 14 residues. Germline V gene sequence: CDR1 PRHDT, CDR2 FYEKMQ (reference sequence). V shed 5 bases and J 8 bases; nucleotides not matched to a gene: 4. The CDR3 is CASSPGTGHSPLHF. CDR3 nucleotide sequence: TGTGCCAGCAGCCCCGGGACAGGGCATTCACCCCTCCACTTT. Full variable domain (rest looked up from reference TRBV13 and TRBJ1-6): AAGVIQSPRHLIKEKRETATLKCYPIPRHDTVYWYQQGPGQDPQFLISFYEKMQSDKGSIPDRFSAQQFSDYHSELNMSSLELGDSALYFCASSPGTGHSPLHFGNGTRLTVT.

The CDR3 loop is CASSSLANYNEQFF. In nucleotides, the CDR3 is TGTGCCAGCAGTTCACTAGCGAATTACAATGAGCAGTTCTTC. The chain combines TRBV27 with TRBJ2-1; 7 bases align to TRBD2. J gave up 4 bases and V 4 bases, and 4 bases lay outside the gene matches. CDR1 and CDR2 (germline): MNHEY, SMNVEV (reference sequence). The length of the CDR3 is 14 residues.

The table lists this clonotype with a few counts. V and J are TRBV5-1 and TRBJ1-1; no clear D gene. The V end was cut by 2 bases, the J end by 11 bases, with 13 bases between. Germline V CDR1 and CDR2: SGHRS, YFSETQ. CDR3 size: 12 residues. The DNA for the CDR3 is TGCGCCAGCAGCTTAGAAGATCAGGCGGCTTTCTTT. Its protein product is CASSLEDQAAFF. Based on the CDR3 plus reference TRBV5-1 and TRBJ1-1, the full variable domain is KAGVTQTPRYLIKTRGQQVTLSCSPISGHRSVSWYQQTPGQGLQFLFEYFSETQRNKGNFPGRFSGRQFSNSRSEMNVSTLELGDSALYLCASSLEDQAAFFGQGTRLTVV.

The V and J genes are TRBV10-3 and TRBJ2-1; possible D gene TRBD2, 6 bases. Trimming took 8 bases from V and 2 from J, leaving 16 bases between them. The CDR3 length is 15 residues. Germline V gene data show CDR1 as ENHRY and CDR2 as SYGVKD. The CDR3 sequence: CAIQSWSGAYNEQFF. The CDR3 coding sequence is TGTGCCATCCAAAGTTGGTCGGGAGCCTACAATGAGCAGTTCTTC.

This clonotype has only a few counts. The chain employs TRBV25-1 and TRBJ2-7; 10 positions agree with TRBD2. The CDR3 has 14 residues. The germline gives CDR1 MGHDK, CDR2 SYGVNS. J was trimmed by 4 bases and V by 7 bases; bases with no gene match: 7. The CDR3 is CASTNSGGTYEQYF. The CDR3 nucleotides read TGTGCCAGCACAAATAGCGGGGGGACGTACGAGCAGTACTTC.

The rearrangement joins TRBV5-1 to TRBJ2-6, with D perhaps matching TRBD1 or TRBD2 (5 bases each). The CDR3 is 16 amino acids. Trimming took 2 bases from V and 4 from J, leaving 13 bases between them. Germline V gene data show CDR1 as SGHRS and CDR2 as YFSETQ. The CDR3 protein is CASSFRGSGGANVLTF. In DNA, the CDR3 is TGCGCCAGCAGCTTTAGGGGATCGGGAGGGGCCAACGTCCTGACTTTC.

V usage is TRBV7-9 and J usage is TRBJ1-2; unclear D gene. The CDR3 runs to 14 residues. Trimming cost V 0 bases and J 4 bases, with 9 bases left between them. Per the germline V gene, CDR1 is SEHNR and CDR2 is FQNEAQ (reference sequence). In DNA, the CDR3 is TGTGCCAGCAGCTTAGCTACGGACCGCTATGGCTACACCTTC. It codes for CASSLATDRYGYTF.

The CDR3 coding sequence is TGCGCCAGCAGCGCCATGCCCGTTCCGAACACCGGGGAGCTGTTTTTT. It translates to CASSAMPVPNTGELFF. The genes are TRBV5-1 and TRBJ2-2; no reliable D call. This CDR3 is built from 16 residues. Trimming pared 4 bases from V and 0 bases from J, leaving 13 bases between. Germline loops: CDR1 SGHRS, CDR2 YFSETQ. Full variable domain (outside the CDR3, taken from reference TRBV5-1 and TRBJ2-2): KAGVTQTPRYLIKTRGQQVTLSCSPISGHRSVSWYQQTPGQGLQFLFEYFSETQRNKGNFPGRFSGRQFSNSRSEMNVSTLELGDSALYLCASSAMPVPNTGELFFGEGSRLTVL.

The chain couples TRBV6-1 to TRBJ2-3; D is undetermined. CDR1 is MNHNS, CDR2 SASEGT, per germline. CDR3 length: 14 residues. Trimming took off 6 bases at V and 0 bases at J, with 10 bases between the two ends. The chain's CDR3 is CASRSQSSTDTQYF. CDR3 nucleotide sequence: TGTGCCAGCAGATCACAATCTAGCACAGATACGCAGTATTTT.

In this sample, this clonotype turned up many times. This chain uses TRBV5-1 with TRBJ1-2, with a tentative D call TRBD1 (6 bases). CDR1 SGHRS and CDR2 YFSETQ come from the germline V gene. CDR3 length: 16 residues. V was clipped by 0 bases and J by 3 bases, with 15 bases between them. CDR3 sequence (DNA): TGCGCCAGCAGCTTGGAGGGCAGGGGTAACGACTATGGCTACACCTTC. Translation: CASSLEGRGNDYGYTF.

This clonotype was observed a handful of times. The J gene is TRBJ2-7, the V gene TRBV3-1; D remains ambiguous. Per the germline V gene, CDR1 is LGHDT and CDR2 is YNNKEL (reference sequence). The V end lost 3 bases, the J end lost 3 bases, and 12 bases lay between the germline ends. The CDR3 extends over 14 amino acids. CDR3 sequence reads: CASSHNWVSYEQYF. The CDR3 DNA follows: TGTGCCAGCAGCCACAATTGGGTGAGCTACGAGCAGTACTTC.

The chain employs TRBV20-1 and TRBJ2-1; 9 nucleotides line up with TRBD2. From germline, CDR1 is DFQATT and CDR2 SNEGSKA (reference sequence). The CDR3 is made up of 15 amino acids. With V trimmed by 0 bases and J by 7 bases, 7 bases remained unmatched. Here the CDR3 DNA reads TGCAGTGCTAGAGATGCAGCGGGGGGATTGAATGAGCAGTTCTTC. It encodes CSARDAAGGLNEQFF.

This clonotype has more than one count but fewer than ten. The V call is TRBV20-1, the J call TRBJ2-7; 8 bases are shared with TRBD2. The CDR3 contains 13 residues. V was clipped by 5 bases and J by 4 bases; unmatched bases: 7. Germline lookup yields CDR1 DFQATT and CDR2 SNEGSKA (reference sequence). In DNA form, the CDR3 reads TGCAGTGCTTCCGGGACTAGAGATTACGAGCAGTACTTC. This gives the protein CSASGTRDYEQYF.

There are a few counts of this clonotype. The J gene is TRBJ1-3, the V gene TRBV5-1; 10 positions agree with TRBD1. Per germline, CDR1 SGHRS and CDR2 YFSETQ. J gave up 1 base and V 4 bases, and 8 bases lay outside the gene matches. This CDR3 comprises 17 residues. This CDR3 reads CASSTGGTGVSGNTIYF. Here the CDR3 DNA reads TGCGCCAGCAGCACGGGAGGGACAGGGGTGTCTGGAAACACCATATATTTT.